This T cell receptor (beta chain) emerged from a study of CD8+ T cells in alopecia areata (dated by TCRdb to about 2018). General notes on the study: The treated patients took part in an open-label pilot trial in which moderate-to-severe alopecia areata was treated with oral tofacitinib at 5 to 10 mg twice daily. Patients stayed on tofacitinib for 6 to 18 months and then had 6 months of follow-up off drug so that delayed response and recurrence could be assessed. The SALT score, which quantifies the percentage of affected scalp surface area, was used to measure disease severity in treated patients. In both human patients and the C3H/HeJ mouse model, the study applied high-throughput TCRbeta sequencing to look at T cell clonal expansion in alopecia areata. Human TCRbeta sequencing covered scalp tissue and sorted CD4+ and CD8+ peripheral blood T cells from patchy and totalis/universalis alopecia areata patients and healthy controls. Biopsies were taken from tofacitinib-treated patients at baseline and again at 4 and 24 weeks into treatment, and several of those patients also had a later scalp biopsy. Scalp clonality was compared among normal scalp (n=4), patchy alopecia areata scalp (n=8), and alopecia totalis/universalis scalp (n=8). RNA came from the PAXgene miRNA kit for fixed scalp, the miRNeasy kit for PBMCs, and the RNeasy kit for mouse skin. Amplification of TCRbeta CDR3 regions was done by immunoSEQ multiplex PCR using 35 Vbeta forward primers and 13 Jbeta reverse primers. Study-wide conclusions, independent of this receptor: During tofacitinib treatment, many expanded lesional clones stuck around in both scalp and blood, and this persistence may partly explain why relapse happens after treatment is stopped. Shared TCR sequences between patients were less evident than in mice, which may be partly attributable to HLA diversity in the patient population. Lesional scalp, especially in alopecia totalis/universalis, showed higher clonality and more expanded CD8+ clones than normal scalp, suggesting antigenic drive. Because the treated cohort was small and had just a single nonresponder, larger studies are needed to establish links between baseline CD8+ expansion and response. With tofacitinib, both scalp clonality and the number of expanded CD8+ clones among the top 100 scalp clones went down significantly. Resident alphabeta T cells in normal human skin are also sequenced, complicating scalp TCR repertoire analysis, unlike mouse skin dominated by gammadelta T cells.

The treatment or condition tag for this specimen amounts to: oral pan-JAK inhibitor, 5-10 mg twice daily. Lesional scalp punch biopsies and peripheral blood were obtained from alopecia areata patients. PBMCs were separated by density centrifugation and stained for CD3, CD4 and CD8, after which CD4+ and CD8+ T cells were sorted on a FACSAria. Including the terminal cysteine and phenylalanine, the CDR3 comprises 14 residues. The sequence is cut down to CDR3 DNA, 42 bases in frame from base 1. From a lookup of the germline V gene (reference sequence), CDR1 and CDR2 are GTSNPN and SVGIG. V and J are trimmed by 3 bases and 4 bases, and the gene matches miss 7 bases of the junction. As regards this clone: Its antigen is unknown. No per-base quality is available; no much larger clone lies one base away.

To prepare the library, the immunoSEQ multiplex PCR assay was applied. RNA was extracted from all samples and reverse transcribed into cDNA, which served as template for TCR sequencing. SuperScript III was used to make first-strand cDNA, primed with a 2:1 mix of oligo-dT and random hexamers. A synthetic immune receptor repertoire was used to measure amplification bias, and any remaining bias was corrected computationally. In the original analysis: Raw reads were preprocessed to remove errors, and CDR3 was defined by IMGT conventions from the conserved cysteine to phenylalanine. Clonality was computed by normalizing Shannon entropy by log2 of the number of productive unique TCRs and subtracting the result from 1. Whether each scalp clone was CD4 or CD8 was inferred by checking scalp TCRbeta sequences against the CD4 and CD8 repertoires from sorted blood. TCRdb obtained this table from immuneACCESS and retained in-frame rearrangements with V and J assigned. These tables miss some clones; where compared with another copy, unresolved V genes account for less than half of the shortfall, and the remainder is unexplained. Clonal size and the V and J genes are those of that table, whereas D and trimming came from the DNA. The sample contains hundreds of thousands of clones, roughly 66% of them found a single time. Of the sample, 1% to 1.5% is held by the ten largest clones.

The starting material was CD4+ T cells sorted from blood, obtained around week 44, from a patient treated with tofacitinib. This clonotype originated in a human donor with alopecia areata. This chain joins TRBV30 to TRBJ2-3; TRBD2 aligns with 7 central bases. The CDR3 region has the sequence CAWSRLARADTQYF. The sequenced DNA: TGTGCCTGGAGCAGACTAGCTCGGGCAGATACGCAGTATTTT.